The T cell receptor (beta chain) under discussion was sequenced for a study of blood T cell repertoires in COVID-19. In the study overall: The United States, Italy and Spain supplied acute and convalescent COVID-19 samples. The analysed material was cDNA or gDNA that came from T cells, B-cell-depleted T cells, or PBMCs.

In the source study's methods: From reference gene primer amplification, estimates of nucleated cell counts were derived. Produced via immunoSEQ multiplex PCR; TCRdb's table is partial and in-frame only. That table supplies the V and J calls and clone size; D and trimming were determined from the DNA. Of 15,000 to 20,000 clones listed, 80% to 90% are singletons. Germline CDR1 and CDR2: MGHDK and SYGVNS. Trimming left V 4 bases short and J 2 bases short, with 11 bases between. The CDR3 runs to 14 residues. The chain combines TRBV25-1 with TRBJ2-5; TRBD1 might be the D (6 bases). The sample taken for sequencing was peripheral blood. The TCR was taken from a human donor in a cohort sampled during active COVID-19. CDR3 loop: CASSVRQGQETQYF. In DNA form, the CDR3 reads TGTGCCAGCAGTGTTCGTCAGGGGCAAGAGACCCAGTACTTC.